The 13 T cell receptor beta chains presented below share a single source sample, sequenced in a study of cytomegalovirus exposure and HLA in healthy donors. PCR used 60 Vbeta primers and 13 Jbeta primers. The assay was immunoSEQ multiplex PCR, and TCRdb's table has in-frame clones only and misses some. The sample consists of some 100,000 clones, 69% of them appearing once. The sample comprised PBMCs. The receptors originated from a woman aged 70 to 79 in good health and CMV-seropositive.

This clone was seen a few times. The chain has TRBV6-1 and TRBJ1-5; 8 bases agree with TRBD1. Germline CDR1 reads MNHNS; CDR2 reads SASEGT. The CDR3 is 15 residues long. J gave up 1 base and V 4 bases, and 3 bases lay outside the gene matches. The CDR3 bases are TGTGCCAGCAGTGTGGACAGGGCGAGCAATCAGCCCCAGCATTTT. The encoded protein is CASSVDRASNQPQHF.

Here the CDR3 reads CASGLATLSGQAYGYTF. As DNA, the CDR3 is TGTGCTAGTGGTTTGGCAACCCTCTCTGGACAGGCCTATGGCTACACCTTC. The rearrangement links TRBV12-5 to TRBJ1-2; 7 bases are a match to TRBD1. After removal of 1 base from V and 4 bases from J, the junction contained 12 bases not matched to a gene. The CDR3 is 17 residues long. Germline loops: CDR1 LGHNT, CDR2 FRNRAP.

A remark on this clone: Other DNA sequences in this sample translate to the same CDR3. The rearrangement uses TRBV5-1 and TRBJ2-3; possibly TRBD1 for D (6 bases). Trimming left V 0 bases short and J 6 bases short, with 11 bases between. CDR3 length: 14 residues. The V gene's germline CDR1 is SGHRS and CDR2 YFSETQ. The CDR3 sequence is CASSLATGPDTQYF. CDR3 sequence (DNA): TGCGCCAGCAGCTTGGCCACAGGGCCCGATACGCAGTATTTT.

The V gene is TRBV7-9, the J gene TRBJ2-5, with D perhaps TRBD2 (6 bases). The CDR3 is 15 residues long. Germline V gene lookup returns CDR1 SEHNR and CDR2 FQNEAQ (reference sequence). Deletions cut 3 bases from V and 5 bases from J, with 16 bases between. The CDR3 nucleotides are TGTGCCAGCAGCTTCTATGTGGGCCGGGGGGAGACCCAGTACTTC. This encodes CASSFYVGRGETQYF.

This rearrangement joins TRBV5-1 to TRBJ2-2, with a weak D call TRBD2 (5 bases). Trimming took off 4 bases at V and 1 base at J, with 8 bases between the two ends. The germline V gene has CDR1 SGHRS and CDR2 YFSETQ. This CDR3 region has 14 residues. The chain's CDR3 is CASSPGLNTGELFF. The CDR3 coding sequence is TGCGCCAGCAGCCCCGGACTGAACACCGGGGAGCTGTTTTTT. The whole variable domain, filled in from reference TRBV5-1 and TRBJ2-2, reads KAGVTQTPRYLIKTRGQQVTLSCSPISGHRSVSWYQQTPGQGLQFLFEYFSETQRNKGNFPGRFSGRQFSNSRSEMNVSTLELGDSALYLCASSPGLNTGELFFGEGSRLTVL.

V is TRBV7-9 and J is TRBJ1-3; D remains unclear. This CDR3 region has 12 residues. Per germline, CDR1 SEHNR and CDR2 FQNEAQ (reference sequence). V gave up 5 bases and J gave up 6 bases, with 8 bases separating them. CDR3 coding DNA: TGTGCCAGCAGCGAGTCCTCAAACACCATATATTTT. This encodes CASSESSNTIYF.

This sequence joins TRBV29-1 and TRBJ2-1, with TRBD1 matching 8 bases. Germline V gives CDR1 SQVTM, CDR2 ANQGSEA. This CDR3 is built from 19 residues. V shed 5 bases, J shed 1 base, and the junction held 19 bases outside the gene matches. The CDR3, as DNA: TGCAGCGTTTTACCCAAGGCAGGACAGGGCGATAAATCCTACAATGAGCAGTTCTTC. Its translation: CSVLPKAGQGDKSYNEQFF.

This clone was recorded only once. The chain is built from TRBV7-8 and TRBJ2-1, with D possibly TRBD2 on 6 matching bases. Between the trimmed V and J ends, which lost 4 bases and 10 bases, there was a span of 14 bases. The CDR3 runs 13 residues. Germline CDR1 is SGHVS and CDR2 is FQNEAQ. CDR3 region: CASSSRPEGEQFF. The CDR3 nucleotides read TGTGCCAGCAGCTCCCGACCGGAGGGGGAGCAGTTCTTC.

In this sample, this clone turned up a few times. V gene TRBV19 combines with J gene TRBJ1-1, with 8 positions matching TRBD1. The CDR3 has 15 amino acids. V lost 5 bases, J lost 4 bases, and 9 bases stayed unmatched. The germline V gene encodes CDR1 LNHDA and CDR2 SQIVND (reference sequence). CDR3 residues: CASSPQTGAGTEAFF. CDR3 sequence (DNA): TGTGCCAGTAGTCCTCAGACAGGGGCCGGCACTGAAGCTTTCTTT.

This clone was seen just once. The chain has TRBV10-3 and TRBJ2-3; possibly TRBD2 for D (5 bases). CDR1 and CDR2 (germline): ENHRY, SYGVKD. This CDR3 has 15 residues. V lost 3 bases and J lost 2, with 12 bases in between. Here the CDR3 DNA reads TGTGCCATCAGTGACGGAGGCACTGACACAGATACGCAGTATTTT. The encoded protein is CAISDGGTDTDTQYF.

This rearrangement joins TRBV25-1 to TRBJ2-7; weak D call: TRBD1 (6 bases). V was clipped by 5 bases and J by 5 bases, with 13 bases between them. The CDR3 consists of 13 residues. Germline CDR1 is MGHDK and CDR2 is SYGVNS. CDR3 amino acids: CASSLIRGNEQYF. The CDR3 DNA reads as TGTGCCAGCAGTCTGATCAGGGGCAACGAGCAGTACTTC.

The chain has TRBV2 and TRBJ2-7; perhaps TRBD1 as D (6 bases). V was pared by 6 bases and J by 1 base, with 16 bases between. CDR1 and CDR2 (germline): SNHLY, FYNNEI. The CDR3 runs to 15 residues. The CDR3 DNA is TGTGCCAGCAGGAGGGGGACGACACTTTCCTACGAGCAGTACTTC. Its protein is CASRRGTTLSYEQYF. Full variable domain (rest looked up from reference TRBV2 and TRBJ2-7): EPEVTQTPSHQVTQMGQEVILRCVPISNHLYFYWYRQILGQKVEFLVSFYNNEISEKSEIFDDQFSVERPDGSNFTLKIRSTKLEDSAMYFCASRRGTTLSYEQYFGPGTRLTVT.

The chain recombines TRBV7-9 with TRBJ2-2; TRBD2 aligns across 8 bases. V lost 5 bases to trimming and J lost 4 bases; unmatched junction nucleotides: 12. Germline-derived CDR1 and CDR2 are SEHNR and FQNEAQ (reference sequence). The CDR3 is 17 residues long. The CDR3 loop reads CASSVSPGGDGTGELFF. The DNA of the CDR3 is TGTGCCAGCAGCGTATCCCCCGGGGGGGATGGCACCGGGGAGCTGTTTTTT.